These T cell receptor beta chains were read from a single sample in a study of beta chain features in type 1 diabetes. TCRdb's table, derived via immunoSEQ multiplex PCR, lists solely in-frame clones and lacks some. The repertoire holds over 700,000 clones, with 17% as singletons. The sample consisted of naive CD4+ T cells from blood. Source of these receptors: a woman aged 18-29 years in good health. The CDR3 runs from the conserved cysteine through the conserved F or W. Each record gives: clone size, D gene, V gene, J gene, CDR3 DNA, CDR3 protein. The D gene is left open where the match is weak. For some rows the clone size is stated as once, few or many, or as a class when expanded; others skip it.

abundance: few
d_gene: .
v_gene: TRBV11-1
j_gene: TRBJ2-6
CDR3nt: TGTGCCAGCAGCAGCGGACGGTACTCTGGGGCCAACGTCCTGACTTTC
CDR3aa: CASSSGRYSGANVLTF

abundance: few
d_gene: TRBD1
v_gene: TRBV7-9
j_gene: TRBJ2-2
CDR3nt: TGTGCCAGCAGCTTCTGGACAGGGAACACCGGGGAGCTGTTTTTT
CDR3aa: CASSFWTGNTGELFF

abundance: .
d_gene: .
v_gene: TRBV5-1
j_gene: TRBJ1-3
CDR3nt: TGCGCCAGCAGCCCCGGCGGGACTAGTGGAAACACCATATATTTT
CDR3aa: CASSPGGTSGNTIYF

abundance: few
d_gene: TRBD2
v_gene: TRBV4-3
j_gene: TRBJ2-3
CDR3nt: TGCGCCAGCAGCCAAAGTGGACTAGCGGGTACCACAGATACGCAGTATTTT
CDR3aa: CASSQSGLAGTTDTQYF

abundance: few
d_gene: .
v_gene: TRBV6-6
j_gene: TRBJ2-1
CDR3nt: TGTGCCAGCAGTTACGGCAGGGATTATGAGCAGTTCTTC
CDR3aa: CASSYGRDYEQFF

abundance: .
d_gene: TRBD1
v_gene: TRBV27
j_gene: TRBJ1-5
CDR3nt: TGTGCCAGCAGTTTATCGACGCAGGGGGCCAATCAGCCCCAGCATTTT
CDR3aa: CASSLSTQGANQPQHF

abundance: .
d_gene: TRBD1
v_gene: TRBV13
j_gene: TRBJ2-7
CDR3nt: TGTGCCAGCAGCCCGGACAGGGGGGGCTACGAGCAGTACTTC
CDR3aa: CASSPDRGGYEQYF

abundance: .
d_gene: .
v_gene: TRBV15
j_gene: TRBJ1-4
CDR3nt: TGTGCCACCAGCAGAGATCTGGAGGGAGGGCGGTTTTTT
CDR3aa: CATSRDLEGGRFF

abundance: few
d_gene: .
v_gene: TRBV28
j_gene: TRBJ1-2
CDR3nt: TGTGCCGTCGGCCAGGGGTACTATGGCTACACCTTC
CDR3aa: CAVGQGYYGYTF

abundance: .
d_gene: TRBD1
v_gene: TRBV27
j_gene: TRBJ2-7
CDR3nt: TGTGCCAGCAGTTCGCGACAGGGGCCCTACGAGCAGTACTTC
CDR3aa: CASSSRQGPYEQYF

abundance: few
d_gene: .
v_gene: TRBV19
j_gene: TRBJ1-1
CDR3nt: TGTGCCAGTAGGCCCCTGGGGGGCGACACTGAAGCTTTCTTT
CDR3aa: CASRPLGGDTEAFF

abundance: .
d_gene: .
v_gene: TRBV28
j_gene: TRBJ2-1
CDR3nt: TGTGCCAGCAGTTTTTCTTACGGGACACCCATGAGTATGGGGCAGTTCTTC
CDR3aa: CASSFSYGTPMSMGQFF

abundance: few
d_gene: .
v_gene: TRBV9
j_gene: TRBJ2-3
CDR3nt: TGTGCCAGCAGCGTAGGGGCTAGCTCCGCCTCGGGTACGCAGTATTTT
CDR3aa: CASSVGASSASGTQYF

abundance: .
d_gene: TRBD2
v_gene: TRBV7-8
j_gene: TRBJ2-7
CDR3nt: TGTGCCAGCAGCTTATCAGGACTAGCGGGAGAATGGTACTTC
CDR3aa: CASSLSGLAGEWYF

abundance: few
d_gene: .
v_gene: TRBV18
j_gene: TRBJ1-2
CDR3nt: TGTGCCAGCTCACCACAGGGCCCGGCGGAATACACCTTC
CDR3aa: CASSPQGPAEYTF

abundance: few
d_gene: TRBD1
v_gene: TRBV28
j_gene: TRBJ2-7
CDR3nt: TGTGCCAGCTCGGACAGGGCGGTCGAGCAGTACTTC
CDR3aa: CASSDRAVEQYF

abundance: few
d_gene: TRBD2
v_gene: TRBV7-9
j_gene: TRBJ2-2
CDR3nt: TGTGCCAGCAGCTTAGGCGGGACTATCAGGATCGGGGAGCTGTTTTTT
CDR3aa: CASSLGGTIRIGELFF

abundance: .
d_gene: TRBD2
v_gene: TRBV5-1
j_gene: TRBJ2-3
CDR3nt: TGCGCCAGCAGCTCCTCCGGGACTAGCGCAGATACGCAGTATTTT
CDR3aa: CASSSSGTSADTQYF

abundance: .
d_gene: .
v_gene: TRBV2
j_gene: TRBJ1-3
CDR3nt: TGTGCCAGCAGTGTAAACAGGTTTGGAAACACCATATATTTT
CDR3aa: CASSVNRFGNTIYF

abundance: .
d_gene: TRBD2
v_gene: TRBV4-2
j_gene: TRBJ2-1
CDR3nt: TGTGCCAGTAGAAGGACTAGCGTGGGTGAGCAGTTCTTC
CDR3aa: CASRRTSVGEQFF

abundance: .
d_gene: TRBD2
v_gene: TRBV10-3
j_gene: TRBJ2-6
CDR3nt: TGTGCCATCAGCCACACTAGCGGGGACTCTGGGGCCAACGTCCTGACTTTC
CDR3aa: CAISHTSGDSGANVLTF